This T cell receptor beta chain was sequenced during a study of early T cells in non-severe SARS-CoV-2 infection. Using its own MiXCR run on the 5' RACE reads, TCRdb lists one record per CDR3 protein. The sample has under 85,000 distinct CDR3 sequences; over 9.5% are singletons. CDR1 and CDR2 (germline): SGHTA, FQGTGA. The CDR3 has 13 residues. J lost 7 bases, V lost 2 bases, and 2 bases had no gene match. Sequencing used whole blood. The rearrangement joins TRBV7-3 to TRBJ2-1; TRBD1 aligns across 7 bases. The clonotype originates from an adult who was a healthcare worker with PCR-confirmed SARS-CoV-2 infection or an uninfected control (not recorded which). CDR3 coding DNA: TGTGCCAGCAGCTTAGACAGGGATAATGAGCAGTTCTTC. This translates into CASSLDRDNEQFF.